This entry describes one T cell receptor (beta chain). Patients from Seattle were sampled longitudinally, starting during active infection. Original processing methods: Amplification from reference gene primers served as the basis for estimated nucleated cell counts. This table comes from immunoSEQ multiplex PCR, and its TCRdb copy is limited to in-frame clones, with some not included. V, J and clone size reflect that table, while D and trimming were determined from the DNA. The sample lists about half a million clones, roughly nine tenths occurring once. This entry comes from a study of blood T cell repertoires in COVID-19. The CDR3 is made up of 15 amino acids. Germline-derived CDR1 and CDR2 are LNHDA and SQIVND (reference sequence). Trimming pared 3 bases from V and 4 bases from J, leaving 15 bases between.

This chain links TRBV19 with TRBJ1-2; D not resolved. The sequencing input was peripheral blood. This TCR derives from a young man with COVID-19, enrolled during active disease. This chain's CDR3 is CASSIISRIGYGYTF. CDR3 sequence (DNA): TGTGCCAGTAGTATCATCTCGAGAATCGGCTATGGCTACACCTTC. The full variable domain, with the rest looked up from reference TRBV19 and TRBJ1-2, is DGGITQSPKYLFRKEGQNVTLSCEQNLNHDAMYWYRQDPGQGLRLIYYSQIVNDFQKGDIAEGYSVSREKKESFPLTVTSAQKNPTAFYLCASSIISRIGYGYTFGSGTRLTVV.